This is a list of T cell receptor beta chains from one sample in a study of T cell repertoires in cytomegalovirus infection. Each CDR3 protein is one row after TCRdb ran MiXCR on the reads. The top ten hold roughly two thirds of the sample, which has more than 55,000 distinct CDR3 sequences, approximately 20% seen once. No antigen is known for these receptors. The material was CD8+ T cells from cultured PBMCs, obtained from culture after CMV antigen stimulation. These TCRs come from a human donor in good health (CMV status not recorded). Some clones in this sample may be carry-over from other donors' samples. Each CDR3 is given with its conserved first and last residue. The order of the fields is V gene, J gene, clone size, D gene, CDR3 protein, CDR3 DNA. D genes are given only for firm matches. Expanded clones are given a class, and other clones once, few, many or no size at all.

>TRBV19|TRBJ2-3|NA|TRBD2
CASSIDAASGDADTQYF
TGTGCCAGTAGTATAGATGCGGCTAGCGGGGACGCAGATACGCAGTATTTT
>TRBV6-5|TRBJ1-3|many|NA
CASSLGGGGTIYF
TGTGCCAGCAGTTTGGGGGGCGGAGGCACCATATATTTT
>TRBV6-1|TRBJ2-7|few|NA
CASRTLPLTNEQYF
TGTGCCAGCAGAACGCTACCCCTTACCAACGAGCAGTACTTC
>TRBV6-2/TRBV6-3|TRBJ1-2|NA|TRBD1
CASSHGQAANYGYTF
TGTGCCAGCAGTCATGGACAGGCCGCTAACTATGGCTACACCTTC
>TRBV12-5|TRBJ1-1|few|NA
CASGLVRGWTEAFF
TGTGCTAGTGGTTTGGTGCGGGGGTGGACTGAAGCTTTCTTT
>TRBV27|TRBJ2-6|NA|NA
CASSFRRSGEANVLTF
TGTGCCAGCAGTTTCCGACGGTCCGGGGAGGCCAACGTCCTGACTTTC
>TRBV12-3/TRBV12-4|TRBJ1-2|NA|NA
CASDSIAREGSYGYTF
TGTGCCAGCGATTCAATCGCCCGAGAGGGGAGCTATGGCTACACCTTC
>TRBV12-3/TRBV12-4|TRBJ1-2|NA|NA
CASSLGPAIGYTF
TGTGCCAGTAGCCTCGGGCCAGCCATTGGCTACACCTTC
>TRBV12-3/TRBV12-4|TRBJ2-7|NA|NA
CASSLGSPYEQYF
TGTGCCAGCAGTTTGGGGAGTCCCTACGAGCAGTACTTC
>TRBV4-1|TRBJ1-6|few|NA
CASSETRDSPLHF
TGCGCCAGCAGCGAAACCAGGGATTCACCCCTCCACTTT
>TRBV6-5|TRBJ1-1|NA|TRBD1
CASSEGAEAFF
TGTGCCAGCAGTGAGGGGGCCGAAGCTTTCTTT
>TRBV7-9|TRBJ2-7|many|TRBD1
CASNLPGTGTNEQYF
TGTGCCAGCAACCTCCCCGGGACAGGGACCAACGAGCAGTACTTC
>TRBV7-9|TRBJ2-3|NA|NA
CASSKYRAGADTQYF
TGTGCCAGCAGCAAGTACAGGGCGGGCGCAGATACGCAGTATTTT
>TRBV2|TRBJ2-5|few|TRBD2
CASSEGLAAQETQYF
TGTGCCAGCAGTGAAGGACTAGCGGCTCAAGAGACCCAGTACTTC
>TRBV27|TRBJ1-2|few|TRBD1
CASSSGGILDGYTF
TGTGCCAGCAGTTCAGGGGGTATACTCGATGGCTACACCTTC
>TRBV12-3/TRBV12-4|TRBJ2-7|NA|TRBD1
CASRPGQGPHEQYF
TGTGCCAGCAGGCCGGGACAGGGACCCCACGAGCAGTACTTC
>TRBV7-6|TRBJ1-6|few|TRBD1
CASSPLQGISYNSPLHF
TGTGCCAGCAGCCCTTTACAGGGGATCTCCTATAATTCACCCCTCCACTTT
>TRBV7-6|TRBJ1-2|NA|NA
CASSLAREGNYGYTF
TGTGCCAGCAGCTTAGCGCGAGAGGGAAACTATGGCTACACCTTC
>TRBV7-6|TRBJ1-1|NA|NA
CASSFKPSISGGNTEAFF
TGTGCCAGCAGCTTTAAACCCAGTATTTCGGGGGGAAACACTGAAGCTTTCTTT
>TRBV7-6|TRBJ2-4|few|NA
CASSLGDMSNIQYF
TGTGCCAGCAGCTTAGGAGACATGTCGAACATTCAGTACTTC
>TRBV12-3/TRBV12-4|TRBJ1-1|few|NA
CASFQVGTEAFF
TGTGCCAGTTTCCAGGTAGGCACTGAAGCTTTCTTT
>TRBV7-2|TRBJ2-1|few|NA
CASSLGWGATDEQFF
TGTGCCAGCAGCTTAGGCTGGGGGGCCACCGATGAGCAGTTCTTC
>TRBV6-1|TRBJ2-7|NA|NA
CASSEARAFYEQYF
TGTGCCAGCAGTGAAGCTCGTGCCTTCTACGAGCAGTACTTC
>TRBV12-5|TRBJ2-7|few|TRBD2
CASGYGGKASYEQYF
TGTGCTAGTGGTTACGGGGGGAAAGCCTCCTACGAGCAGTACTTC
>TRBV7-2|TRBJ2-7|many|NA
CASSPIWGGGYEQYF
TGTGCCAGCAGCCCTATCTGGGGCGGAGGATACGAGCAGTACTTC
>TRBV10-3|TRBJ2-7|NA|TRBD1
CAISSGDRGKYEQYF
TGTGCCATCAGTTCTGGGGACAGGGGGAAGTACGAGCAGTACTTC
>TRBV7-2|TRBJ2-1|NA|NA
CADEDGGYNEQFF
TGTGCCGATGAGGACGGCGGCTACAATGAGCAGTTCTTC
>TRBV12-3/TRBV12-4|TRBJ1-2|many|TRBD1
CASSTGAANYGYTF
TGTGCCAGCAGTACAGGGGCAGCTAACTATGGCTACACCTTC